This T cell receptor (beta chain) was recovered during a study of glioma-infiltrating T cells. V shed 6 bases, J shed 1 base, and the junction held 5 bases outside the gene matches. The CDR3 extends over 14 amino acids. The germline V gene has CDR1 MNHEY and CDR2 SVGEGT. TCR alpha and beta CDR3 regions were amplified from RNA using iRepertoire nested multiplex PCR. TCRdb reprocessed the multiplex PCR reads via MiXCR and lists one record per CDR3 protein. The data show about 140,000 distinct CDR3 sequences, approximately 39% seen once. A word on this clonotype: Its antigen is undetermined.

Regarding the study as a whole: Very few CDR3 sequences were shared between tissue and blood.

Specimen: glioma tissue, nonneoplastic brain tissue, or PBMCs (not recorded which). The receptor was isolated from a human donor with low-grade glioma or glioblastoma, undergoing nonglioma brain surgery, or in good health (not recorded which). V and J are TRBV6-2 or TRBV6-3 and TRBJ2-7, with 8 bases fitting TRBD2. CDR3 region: CASRRTSYSYEQYF. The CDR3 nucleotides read TGTGCCAGCAGGAGGACTAGCTATTCCTACGAGCAGTACTTC.